This T cell receptor beta chain was recorded in a study of blood T cell repertoires in COVID-19. Study as a whole: Material from acute and convalescent COVID-19 was sourced from the United States, Italy and Spain. PBMCs, B-cell-depleted T cells, or T cells were the source of the cDNA or gDNA that made up the material.

Original analysis: Estimates of nucleated cell counts were drawn from the amplification of reference gene primers. Profiled with immunoSEQ multiplex PCR; TCRdb holds only in-frame clones, not every one. V and J calls and clone size are given by that table; D and trimming were obtained from the DNA. The sample consists of hundreds of thousands of clones, 85% of them appearing once. The CDR3 consists of 16 residues. The V gene's germline CDR1 is SEHNR and CDR2 FQNEAQ (reference sequence). J lost 4 bases, V lost 2 bases, and 8 bases had no gene match. The V call is TRBV7-9, the J call TRBJ2-7; TRBD1 matches at 10 bases. Material: peripheral blood. The sequence was collected from a woman aged 50 to 60 with active or convalescent COVID-19. The CDR3 protein is CASSLRSGTGVYEQYF. The CDR3 DNA reads as TGTGCCAGCAGCTTAAGGTCCGGGACAGGGGTGTACGAGCAGTACTTC.